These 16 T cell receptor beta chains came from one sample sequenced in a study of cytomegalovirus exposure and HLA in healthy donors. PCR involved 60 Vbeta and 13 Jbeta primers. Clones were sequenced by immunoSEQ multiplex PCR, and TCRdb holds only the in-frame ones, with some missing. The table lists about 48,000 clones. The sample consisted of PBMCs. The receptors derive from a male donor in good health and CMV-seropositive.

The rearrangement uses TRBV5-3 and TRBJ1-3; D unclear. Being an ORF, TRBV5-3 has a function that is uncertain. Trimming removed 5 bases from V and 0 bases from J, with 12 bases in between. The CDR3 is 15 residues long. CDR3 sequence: CARRIVLSSGNTIYF. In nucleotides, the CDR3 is TGTGCCAGAAGGATAGTCCTGAGCTCTGGAAACACCATATATTTT.

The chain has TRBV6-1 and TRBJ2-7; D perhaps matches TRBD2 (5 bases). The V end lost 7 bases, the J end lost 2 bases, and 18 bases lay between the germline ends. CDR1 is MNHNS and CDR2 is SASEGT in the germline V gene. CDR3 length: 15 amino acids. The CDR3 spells CASNLIEGDAYEQYF. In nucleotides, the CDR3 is TGTGCCAGCAACCTGATCGAGGGCGACGCCTACGAGCAGTACTTC.

The CDR3 coding sequence is TGTGCCAGCTCACCGGAGGAGGCCTCATTCTACGAGCAGTACTTC. Amino acids: CASSPEEASFYEQYF. The chain carries TRBV18 and TRBJ2-7; TRBD2 might be the D (5 bases). The CDR3 is 15 residues long. V shed 3 bases and J shed 3 bases, with 15 bases lying between them. The germline V gene has CDR1 KGHSH and CDR2 LQKENI.

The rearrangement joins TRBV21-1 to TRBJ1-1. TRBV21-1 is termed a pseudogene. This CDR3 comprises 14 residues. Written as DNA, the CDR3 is TGTGCCAGCAGCCACCGGGGAGAAGGGTGTCAAGCTTTCTTT. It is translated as CASSHRGEGCQAFF.

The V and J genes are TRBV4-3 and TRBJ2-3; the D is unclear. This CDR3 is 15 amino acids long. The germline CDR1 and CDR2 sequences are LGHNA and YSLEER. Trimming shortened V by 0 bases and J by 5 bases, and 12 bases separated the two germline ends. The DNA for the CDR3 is TGCGCCAGCAGCCAAGAGAGGTCAGTGGGAGATACGCAGTATTTT. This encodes CASSQERSVGDTQYF.

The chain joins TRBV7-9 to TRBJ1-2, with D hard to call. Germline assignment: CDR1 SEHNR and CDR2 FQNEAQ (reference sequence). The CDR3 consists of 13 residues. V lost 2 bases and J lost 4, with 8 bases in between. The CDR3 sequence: CASSLNSVYGYTF. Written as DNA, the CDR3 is TGTGCCAGCAGCTTAAACAGTGTCTATGGCTACACCTTC.

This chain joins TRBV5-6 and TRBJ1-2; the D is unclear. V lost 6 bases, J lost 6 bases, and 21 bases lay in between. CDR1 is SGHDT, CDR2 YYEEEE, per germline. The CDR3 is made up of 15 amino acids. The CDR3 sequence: CASILGMITSNGYTF. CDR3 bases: TGTGCCAGCATCCTTGGTATGATTACTAGTAATGGCTACACCTTC.

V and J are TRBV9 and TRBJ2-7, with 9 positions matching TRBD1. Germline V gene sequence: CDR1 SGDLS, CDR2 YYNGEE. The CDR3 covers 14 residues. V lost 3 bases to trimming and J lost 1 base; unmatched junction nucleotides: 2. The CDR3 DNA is TGTGCCAGCAGCGACGGGACAGGGTCCTACGAGCAGTACTTC. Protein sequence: CASSDGTGSYEQYF. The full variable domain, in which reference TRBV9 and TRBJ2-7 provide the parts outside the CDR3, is DSGVTQTPKHLITATGQRVTLRCSPRSGDLSVYWYQQSLDQGLQFLIQYYNGEERAKGNILERFSAQQFPDLHSELNLSSLELGDSALYFCASSDGTGSYEQYFGPGTRLTVT.

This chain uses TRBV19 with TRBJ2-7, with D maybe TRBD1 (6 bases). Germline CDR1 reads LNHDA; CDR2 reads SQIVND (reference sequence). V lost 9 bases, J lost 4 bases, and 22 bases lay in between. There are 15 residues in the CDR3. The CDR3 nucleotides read TGTGCCAGACACCTCGGGACACCCGTCTCATACGAGCAGTACTTC. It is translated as CARHLGTPVSYEQYF.

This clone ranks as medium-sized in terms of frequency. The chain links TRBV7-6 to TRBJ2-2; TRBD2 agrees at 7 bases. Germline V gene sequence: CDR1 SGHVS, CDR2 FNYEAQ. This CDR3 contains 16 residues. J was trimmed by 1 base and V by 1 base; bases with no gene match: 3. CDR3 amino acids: CASSLEASGNTGELFF. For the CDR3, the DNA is TGTGCCAGCAGCTTAGAAGCTAGCGGGAACACCGGGGAGCTGTTTTTT.

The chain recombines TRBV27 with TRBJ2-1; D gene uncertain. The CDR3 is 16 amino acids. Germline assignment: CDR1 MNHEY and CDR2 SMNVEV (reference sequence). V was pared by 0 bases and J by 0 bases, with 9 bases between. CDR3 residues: CASSLSVRSSYNEQFF. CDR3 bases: TGTGCCAGCAGTTTATCGGTGCGGAGCTCCTACAATGAGCAGTTCTTC.

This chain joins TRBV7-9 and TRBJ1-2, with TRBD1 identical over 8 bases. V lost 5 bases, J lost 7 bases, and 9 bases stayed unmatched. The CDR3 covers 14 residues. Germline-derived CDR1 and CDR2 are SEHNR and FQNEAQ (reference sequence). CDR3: CASSLDDRGSGYTF. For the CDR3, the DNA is TGTGCCAGCAGCCTCGACGACAGGGGTAGTGGCTACACCTTC.

This CDR3 is CALAGGLSEQYF. Here the CDR3 DNA reads TGTGCCTTAGCGGGGGGGTTATCCGAGCAGTACTTC. The chain recombines TRBV30 with TRBJ2-7; TRBD2 aligns across 11 bases. The CDR3 runs to 12 residues. Losses at the gene ends were 7 bases for V and 6 bases for J; bases not matched to a gene: 5. The germline V gene has CDR1 GTSNPN and CDR2 SVGIG (reference sequence).

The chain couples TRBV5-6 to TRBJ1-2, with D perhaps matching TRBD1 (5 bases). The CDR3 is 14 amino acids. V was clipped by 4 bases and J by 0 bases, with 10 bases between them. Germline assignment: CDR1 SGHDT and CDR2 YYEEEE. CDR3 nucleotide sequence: TGTGCCAGCAGCCTTGACAGAACTAACTATGGCTACACCTTC. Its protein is CASSLDRTNYGYTF.

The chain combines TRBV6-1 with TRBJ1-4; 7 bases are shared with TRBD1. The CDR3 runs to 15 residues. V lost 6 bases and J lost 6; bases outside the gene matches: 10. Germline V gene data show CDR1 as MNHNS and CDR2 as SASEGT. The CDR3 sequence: CASRPQGGLDEKLFF. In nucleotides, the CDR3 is TGTGCCAGCAGGCCTCAGGGGGGCCTGGATGAAAAACTGTTTTTT.

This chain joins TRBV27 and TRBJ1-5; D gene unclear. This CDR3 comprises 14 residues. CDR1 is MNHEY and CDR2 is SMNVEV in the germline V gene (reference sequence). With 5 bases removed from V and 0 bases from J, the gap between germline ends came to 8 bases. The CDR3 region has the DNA TGTGCCAGCAGTCAAGCCCTTAGCAATCAGCCCCAGCATTTT. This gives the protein CASSQALSNQPQHF.